The source of this TCR beta chain is a study of T-cell memory formation after mild COVID-19. Constant-segment primers were used for 5'RACE, and the resulting TCR alpha and TCR beta cDNA libraries carried sample barcodes and UMIs. MiXCR was run by TCRdb on the 5' RACE reads, yielding one entry per CDR3 protein. This sample has about 440,000 distinct CDR3 sequences, with 15% to 20% found just once. General study findings and limits: Some clones that responded were present in memory (sampled pre-infection), which suggests cross-reactive memory joined. CD4+ clones that contracted lay mainly in CM and EM; CD8+ ones lay in EMRA. CD4+ bias marked clones expanding day 15 to 37, unlike balanced contracting clones.

This CDR3 has 13 amino acids. CDR1 is SNHLY, CDR2 FYNNEI, per germline. Trimming at V came to 7 bases and at J to 1 base, leaving 2 bases not matched to a gene. This clonotype was found a few times. Its specificity is not known. V and J are TRBV2 and TRBJ2-3; TRBD1 agrees at 7 bases. The sequenced sample was PBMCs or a T cell subset sorted from them (not recorded which). This clonotype originated in an adult woman who had mild COVID-19 (a few samples of this study predate the infection). Cell type and time point are not known. CDR3 DNA sequence: TGTGCCAGCAACGGACAGGGCACAGATACGCAGTATTTT. Translated: CASNGQGTDTQYF.